This is a list of T cell receptor beta chains from one sample in a study of tumor-infiltrating lymphocytes in localized non-small cell lung cancer. Method: immunoSEQ multiplex PCR; TCRdb's copy keeps in-frame clones and lacks some. Of 7,000 to 9,000 clones in the sample, about 57% were seen once. What was sequenced was lung tumor tissue. The origin of the receptors is a human donor with non-small cell lung cancer. CDR3s include the opening cysteine and the closing phenylalanine or tryptophan. Each record gives: D gene, clone size, J gene, V gene, CDR3 protein, CDR3 DNA. The D gene is left open where the match is weak. Expanded clones are given a class, and other clones once, few, many or no size at all.

D gene: .
clone size: few
J gene: TRBJ2-5
V gene: TRBV5-1
CDR3 protein: CASSWKGHAETQYF
CDR3 DNA: TGCGCCAGCAGCTGGAAGGGACATGCCGAGACCCAGTACTTC

D gene: .
clone size: .
J gene: TRBJ2-7
V gene: TRBV6-5
CDR3 protein: CASSPFRDSYEQYF
CDR3 DNA: TGTGCCAGCAGTCCTTTCAGAGACAGCTACGAGCAGTACTTC

D gene: .
clone size: .
J gene: TRBJ2-3
V gene: TRBV29-1
CDR3 protein: CSVEGSESTDTQYF
CDR3 DNA: TGCAGCGTTGAAGGTAGCGAGAGCACAGATACGCAGTATTTT

D gene: .
clone size: .
J gene: TRBJ2-7
V gene: TRBV6-7
CDR3 protein: CAVPSDLPSYEQYF
CDR3 DNA: TGTGCCGTCCCCTCGGACCTGCCCTCCTACGAGCAGTACTTC

D gene: .
clone size: .
J gene: TRBJ1-1
V gene: TRBV27
CDR3 protein: CASSFQGSNTEAFF
CDR3 DNA: TGTGCCAGCAGTTTTCAGGGGTCTAACACTGAAGCTTTCTTT

D gene: .
clone size: .
J gene: TRBJ2-1
V gene: TRBV19
CDR3 protein: CASKARGWNEQFF
CDR3 DNA: TGTGCCAGTAAGGCCCGGGGGTGGAATGAGCAGTTCTTC

D gene: TRBD2
clone size: .
J gene: TRBJ2-7
V gene: TRBV11-2
CDR3 protein: CASSSRLTRDYSSYEQYF
CDR3 DNA: TGTGCCAGCAGCTCTCGGCTCACCAGGGACTACTCTTCCTACGAGCAGTACTTC

D gene: TRBD2
clone size: once
J gene: TRBJ2-3
V gene: TRBV29-1
CDR3 protein: CSVGGASGRHTDTQYF
CDR3 DNA: TGCAGCGTTGGAGGGGCTAGCGGGAGGCACACAGATACGCAGTATTTT

D gene: .
clone size: .
J gene: TRBJ2-7
V gene: TRBV9
CDR3 protein: CASSVAPSDYEQYF
CDR3 DNA: TGTGCCAGCAGCGTAGCTCCTAGCGATTACGAGCAGTACTTC

D gene: .
clone size: once
J gene: TRBJ2-3
V gene: TRBV11-2
CDR3 protein: CASSSPGTDTQYF
CDR3 DNA: TGTGCCAGCAGCTCTCCCGGCACAGATACGCAGTATTTT

D gene: .
clone size: .
J gene: TRBJ2-2
V gene: TRBV2
CDR3 protein: CASSLLASGGSGTGELFF
CDR3 DNA: TGTGCCAGCAGTTTATTGGCATCGGGGGGCTCGGGCACCGGGGAGCTGTTTTTT

D gene: TRBD1
clone size: .
J gene: TRBJ1-6
V gene: TRBV7-9
CDR3 protein: CASSFLDRGPDSPLHF
CDR3 DNA: TGTGCCAGCAGCTTTCTCGACAGGGGGCCAGATTCACCCCTCCACTTT

D gene: .
clone size: .
J gene: TRBJ1-1
V gene: TRBV18
CDR3 protein: CASSPGQNTEAFF
CDR3 DNA: TGTGCCAGCTCACCAGGGCAGAACACTGAAGCTTTCTTT

D gene: .
clone size: .
J gene: TRBJ2-3
V gene: TRBV19
CDR3 protein: CASSRDSTDTQYF
CDR3 DNA: TGTGCCAGTAGTAGAGACTCCACAGATACGCAGTATTTT

D gene: TRBD2
clone size: few
J gene: TRBJ2-1
V gene: TRBV7-3
CDR3 protein: CASSLDPGGSGEQFF
CDR3 DNA: TGTGCCAGCAGCTTAGACCCCGGCGGGAGCGGTGAGCAGTTCTTC

D gene: .
clone size: .
J gene: TRBJ2-1
V gene: TRBV1
CDR3 protein: CTSSLFGRERGSSYNEQFF
CDR3 DNA: TGCACCAGCAGCCTGTTCGGGCGGGAGAGGGGGAGCTCCTACAATGAGCAGTTCTTC

D gene: .
clone size: .
J gene: TRBJ2-2
V gene: TRBV7-6
CDR3 protein: CASSLIGTGELFF
CDR3 DNA: TGTGCCAGCAGCTTAATTGGAACCGGGGAGCTGTTTTTT

D gene: .
clone size: medium-sized
J gene: TRBJ2-5
V gene: TRBV7-7
CDR3 protein: CASSLEEGTQYF
CDR3 DNA: TGTGCTAGCAGCTTAGAGGAGGGGACCCAGTACTTC

D gene: .
clone size: few
J gene: TRBJ1-4
V gene: TRBV4-1
CDR3 protein: CASSLLGQLTNEKLFF
CDR3 DNA: TGCGCCAGCAGCCTTCTCGGACAGCTTACTAATGAAAAACTGTTTTTT

D gene: .
clone size: .
J gene: TRBJ1-2
V gene: TRBV19
CDR3 protein: CASREEVVYTF
CDR3 DNA: TGTGCCAGTAGGGAAGAAGTCGTCTACACCTTC

D gene: .
clone size: .
J gene: TRBJ2-2
V gene: TRBV5-1
CDR3 protein: CASSLVAGELFF
CDR3 DNA: TGCGCCAGCAGCTTGGTCGCCGGGGAGCTGTTTTTT

D gene: .
clone size: .
J gene: TRBJ2-2
V gene: TRBV7-3
CDR3 protein: CASSLTRDGELFF
CDR3 DNA: TGTGCCAGCAGCTTAACTCGAGACGGGGAGCTGTTTTTT

D gene: TRBD1
clone size: medium-sized
J gene: TRBJ2-5
V gene: TRBV10-1
CDR3 protein: CASSVGQGVETQYF
CDR3 DNA: TGCGCCAGCAGTGTGGGACAGGGGGTAGAGACCCAGTACTTC

D gene: .
clone size: few
J gene: TRBJ1-2
V gene: TRBV6-6
CDR3 protein: CASRQGWLYGYTF
CDR3 DNA: TGTGCCAGCAGACAGGGATGGCTCTATGGCTACACCTTC

D gene: .
clone size: .
J gene: TRBJ2-7
V gene: TRBV6-1
CDR3 protein: CASIIRDTFYEQYF
CDR3 DNA: TGTGCCAGCATTATCCGGGACACTTTCTACGAGCAGTACTTC

D gene: TRBD1
clone size: .
J gene: TRBJ1-1
V gene: TRBV6-4
CDR3 protein: CASSRQGMNTEAFF
CDR3 DNA: TGTGCCAGCAGCCGACAGGGCATGAACACTGAAGCTTTCTTT